A single sample is the source of the 2 T cell receptor beta chains below, sequenced in a study of T cells in Graves' hyperthyroidism and ophthalmopathy. The CDR3 regions of TCR beta were amplified from RNA transcripts. The study used the HTBI primer set for a first-round RT-PCR of the TCR CDR3. Each CDR3 protein is one row after TCRdb ran MiXCR on the multiplex PCR reads. The sample carries about 380,000 distinct CDR3 sequences, approximately 15% recorded once. Sequencing was carried out using blood. The receptor source for this set is a woman aged 60-75 years with Graves' hyperthyroidism.

This clonotype was observed many times. The rearrangement links TRBV13 to TRBJ2-3; D uncertain. The CDR3 runs to 14 residues. V lost 1 base and J lost 7, with 12 bases in between. Germline V CDR1 and CDR2: PRHDT, FYEKMQ (reference sequence). The CDR3 bases are TGTGCCAGCAGCTTAGTAGGGAATGGGCATACGCAGTATTTT. As protein: CASSLVGNGHTQYF. Supplemented by reference TRBV13 and TRBJ2-3, the full variable domain reads AAGVIQSPRHLIKEKRETATLKCYPIPRHDTVYWYQQGPGQDPQFLISFYEKMQSDKGSIPDRFSAQQFSDYHSELNMSSLELGDSALYFCASSLVGNGHTQYFGPGTRLTVL.

This clonotype was counted ten times or more. The chain recombines TRBV7-2 with TRBJ2-5; TRBD2 is a possible D gene (6 bases). The CDR3 runs to 15 residues. CDR1 is SGHTA, CDR2 FQGNSA, per germline. V was cut by 5 bases and J by 3 bases, with 16 bases left in between. The CDR3 is CASSQWLGGEETQYF. CDR3 nucleotide sequence: TGTGCCAGCAGCCAGTGGTTGGGAGGTGAAGAGACCCAGTACTTC. Based on the CDR3 plus reference TRBV7-2 and TRBJ2-5, the full variable domain is GAGVSQSPSNKVTEKGKDVELRCDPISGHTALYWYRQSLGQGLEFLIYFQGNSAPDKSGLPSDRFSAERTGGSVSTLTIQRTQQEDSAVYLCASSQWLGGEETQYFGPGTRLLVL.